The clone carrying this T cell receptor beta chain was picked up a small number of times. The entry originates in a study of blood T cell repertoires in COVID-19. CDR1 SEHNR and CDR2 FQNEAQ come from the germline V gene (reference sequence). CDR3 size: 15 residues. V dropped 4 bases and J dropped 0 bases, with 11 bases sitting between them. Data came from immunoSEQ multiplex PCR; TCRdb stores just in-frame clones and leaves some out. The sample lists 230,000 or so clones, about 79% occurring once. This sequence was found in a middle-aged man who had recovered from COVID-19. The sample consisted of peripheral blood. This chain joins TRBV7-9 and TRBJ2-3; D not resolved. The CDR3 protein is CASSSRIPSTDTQYF. CDR3 bases: TGTGCCAGCAGCTCCAGGATTCCTAGCACAGATACGCAGTATTTT.